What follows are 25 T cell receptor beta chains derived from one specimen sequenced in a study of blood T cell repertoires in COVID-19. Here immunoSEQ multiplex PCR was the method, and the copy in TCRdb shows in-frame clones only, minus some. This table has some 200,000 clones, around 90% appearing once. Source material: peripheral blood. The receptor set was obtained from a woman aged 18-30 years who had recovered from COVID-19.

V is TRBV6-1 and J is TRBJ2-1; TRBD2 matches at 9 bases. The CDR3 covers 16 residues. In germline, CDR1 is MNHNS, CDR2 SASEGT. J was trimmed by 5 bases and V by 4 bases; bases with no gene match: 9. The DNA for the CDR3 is TGTGCCAGCAGTGTCCCAGCGGGAGGTTCAGACAATGAGCAGTTCTTC. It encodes CASSVPAGGSDNEQFF.

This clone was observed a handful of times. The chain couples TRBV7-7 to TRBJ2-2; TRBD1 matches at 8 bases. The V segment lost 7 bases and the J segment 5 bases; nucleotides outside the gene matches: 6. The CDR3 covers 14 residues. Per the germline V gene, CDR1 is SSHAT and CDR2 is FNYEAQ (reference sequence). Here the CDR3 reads CASTRTGRTGELFF. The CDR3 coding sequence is TGTGCCAGCACCAGGACAGGGAGGACCGGGGAGCTGTTTTTT.

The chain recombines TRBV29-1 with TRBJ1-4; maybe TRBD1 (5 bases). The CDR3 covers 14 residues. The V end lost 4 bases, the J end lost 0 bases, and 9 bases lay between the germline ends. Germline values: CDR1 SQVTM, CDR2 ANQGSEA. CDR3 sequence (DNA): TGCAGCGTTGGGGGCTTTTCAACTAATGAAAAACTGTTTTTT. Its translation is CSVGGFSTNEKLFF.

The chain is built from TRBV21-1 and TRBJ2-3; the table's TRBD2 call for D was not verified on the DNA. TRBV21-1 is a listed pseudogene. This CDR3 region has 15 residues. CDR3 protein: CASSKVTGFTDTQYF. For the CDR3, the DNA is TGTGCCAGCAGCAAAGTGACGGGGTTCACAGATACGCAGTATTTT.

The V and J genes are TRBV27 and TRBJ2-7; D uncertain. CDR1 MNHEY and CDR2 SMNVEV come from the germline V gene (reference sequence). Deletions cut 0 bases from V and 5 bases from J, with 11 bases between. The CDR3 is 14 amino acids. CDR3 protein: CASSLSSGIHEQYF. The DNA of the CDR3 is TGTGCCAGCAGTTTATCATCCGGTATCCACGAGCAGTACTTC.

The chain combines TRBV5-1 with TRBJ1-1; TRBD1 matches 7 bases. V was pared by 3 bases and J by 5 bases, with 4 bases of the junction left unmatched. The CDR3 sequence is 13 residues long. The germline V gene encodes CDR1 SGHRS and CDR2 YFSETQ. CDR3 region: CASSSGQRTEAFF. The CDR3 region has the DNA TGCGCCAGCAGCTCGGGACAGCGGACTGAAGCTTTCTTT.

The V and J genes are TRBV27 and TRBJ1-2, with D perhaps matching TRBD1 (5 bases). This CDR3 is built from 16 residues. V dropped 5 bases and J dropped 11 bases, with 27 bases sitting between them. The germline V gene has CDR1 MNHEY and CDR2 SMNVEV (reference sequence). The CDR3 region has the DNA TGTGCCAGCAGTCCTTACTCAATCCTATTTCAGGGTGTGTACACCTTC. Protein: CASSPYSILFQGVYTF.

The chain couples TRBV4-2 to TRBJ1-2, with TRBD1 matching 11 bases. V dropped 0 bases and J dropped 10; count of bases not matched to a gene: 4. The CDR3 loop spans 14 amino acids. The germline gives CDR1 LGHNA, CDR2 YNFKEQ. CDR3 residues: CASSQEWTGGDYTF. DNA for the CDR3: TGTGCCAGCAGCCAAGAGTGGACAGGGGGCGACTACACCTTC.

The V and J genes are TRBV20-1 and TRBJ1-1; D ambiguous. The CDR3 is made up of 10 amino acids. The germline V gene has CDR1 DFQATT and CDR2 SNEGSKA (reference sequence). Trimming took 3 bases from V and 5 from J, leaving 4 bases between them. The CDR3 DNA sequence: TGCAGTGCTAGGCGGACTGAAGCTTTCTTT. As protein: CSARRTEAFF.

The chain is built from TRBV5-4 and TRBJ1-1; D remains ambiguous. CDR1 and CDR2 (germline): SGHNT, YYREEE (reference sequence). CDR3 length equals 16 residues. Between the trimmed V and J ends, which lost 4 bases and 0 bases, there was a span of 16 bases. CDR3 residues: CASSPPLSNLNTEAFF. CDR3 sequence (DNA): TGTGCCAGCAGCCCGCCACTTAGTAACTTGAACACTGAAGCTTTCTTT.

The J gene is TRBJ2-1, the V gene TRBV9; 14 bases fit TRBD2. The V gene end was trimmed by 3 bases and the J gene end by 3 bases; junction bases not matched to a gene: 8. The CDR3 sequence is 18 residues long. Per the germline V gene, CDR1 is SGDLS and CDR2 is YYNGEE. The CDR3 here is CASSDGTSGRVNYNEQFF. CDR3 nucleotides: TGTGCCAGCAGCGACGGGACTAGCGGGAGAGTTAACTACAATGAGCAGTTCTTC.

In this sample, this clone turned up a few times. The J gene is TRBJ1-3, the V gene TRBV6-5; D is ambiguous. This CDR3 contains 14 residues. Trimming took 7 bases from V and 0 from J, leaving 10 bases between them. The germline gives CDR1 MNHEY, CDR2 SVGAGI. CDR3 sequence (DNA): TGTGCCAGCAAAGGAGCCGGCTCTGGAAACACCATATATTTT. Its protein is CASKGAGSGNTIYF.

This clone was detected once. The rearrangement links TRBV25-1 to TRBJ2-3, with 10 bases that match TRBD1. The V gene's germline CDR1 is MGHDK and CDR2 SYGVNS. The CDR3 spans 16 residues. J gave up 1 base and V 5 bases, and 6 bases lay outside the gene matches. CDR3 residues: CASSKTGTGGTDTQYF. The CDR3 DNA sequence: TGTGCCAGCAGTAAAACCGGGACAGGGGGCACAGATACGCAGTATTTT.

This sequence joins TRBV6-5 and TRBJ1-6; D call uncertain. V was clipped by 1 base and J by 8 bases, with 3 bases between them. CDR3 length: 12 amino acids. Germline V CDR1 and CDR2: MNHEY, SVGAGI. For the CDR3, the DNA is TGTGCCAGCAGTTACTTATATTCACCCCTCCACTTT. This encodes CASSYLYSPLHF.

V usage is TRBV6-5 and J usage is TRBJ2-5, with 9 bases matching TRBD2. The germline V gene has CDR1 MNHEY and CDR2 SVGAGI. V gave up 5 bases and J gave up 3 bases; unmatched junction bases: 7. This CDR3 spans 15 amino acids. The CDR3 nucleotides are TGTGCCAGCAGTCAAATGGGACTAGCTGAAGAGACCCAGTACTTC. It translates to CASSQMGLAEETQYF.

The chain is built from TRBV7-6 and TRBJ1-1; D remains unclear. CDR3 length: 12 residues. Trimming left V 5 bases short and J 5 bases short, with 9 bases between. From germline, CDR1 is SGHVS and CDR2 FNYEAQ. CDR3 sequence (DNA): TGTGCCAGCAGCGGATACGGGACTGAAGCTTTCTTT. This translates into CASSGYGTEAFF.

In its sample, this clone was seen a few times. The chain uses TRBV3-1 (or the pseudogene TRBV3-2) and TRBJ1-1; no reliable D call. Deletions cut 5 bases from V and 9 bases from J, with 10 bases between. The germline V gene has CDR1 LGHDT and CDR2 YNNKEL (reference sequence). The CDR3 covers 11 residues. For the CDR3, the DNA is TGTGCCAGCAGCGGGTACGGGAAAGCTTTCTTT. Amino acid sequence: CASSGYGKAFF.

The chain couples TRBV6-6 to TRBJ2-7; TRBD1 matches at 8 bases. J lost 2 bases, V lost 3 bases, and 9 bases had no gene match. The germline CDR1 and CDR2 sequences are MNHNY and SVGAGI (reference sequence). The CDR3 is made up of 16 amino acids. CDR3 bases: TGTGCCAGCAGTTATCTTGCAGGGGGCAAGACCTACGAGCAGTACTTC. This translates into CASSYLAGGKTYEQYF.

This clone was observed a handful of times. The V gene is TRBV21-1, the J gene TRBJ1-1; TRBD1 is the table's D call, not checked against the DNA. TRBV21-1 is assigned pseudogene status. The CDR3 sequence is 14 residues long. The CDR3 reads CAGDSGPMNTEAFF. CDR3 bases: TGTGCCGGGGACAGTGGTCCGATGAACACTGAAGCTTTCTTT.

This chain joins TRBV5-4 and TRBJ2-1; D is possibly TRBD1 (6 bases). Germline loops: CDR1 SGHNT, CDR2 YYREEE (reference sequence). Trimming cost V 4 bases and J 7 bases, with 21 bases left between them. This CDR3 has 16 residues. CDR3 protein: CASSLDGTFGENEQFF. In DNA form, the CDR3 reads TGTGCCAGCAGCCTGGACGGGACATTTGGCGAAAATGAGCAGTTCTTC.

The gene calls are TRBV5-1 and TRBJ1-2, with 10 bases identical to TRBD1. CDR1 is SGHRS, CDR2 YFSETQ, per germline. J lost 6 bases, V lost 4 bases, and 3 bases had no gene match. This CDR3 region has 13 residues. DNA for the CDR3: TGCGCCAGCAGCAGGACAGGGGGTAATGGCTACACCTTC. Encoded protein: CASSRTGGNGYTF.

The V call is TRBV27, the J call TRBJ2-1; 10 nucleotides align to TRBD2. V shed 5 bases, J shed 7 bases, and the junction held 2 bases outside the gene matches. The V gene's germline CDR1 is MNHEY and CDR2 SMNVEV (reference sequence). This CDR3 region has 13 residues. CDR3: CASSGAGGNEQFF. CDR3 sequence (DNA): TGTGCCAGCAGTGGAGCGGGGGGGAATGAGCAGTTCTTC.

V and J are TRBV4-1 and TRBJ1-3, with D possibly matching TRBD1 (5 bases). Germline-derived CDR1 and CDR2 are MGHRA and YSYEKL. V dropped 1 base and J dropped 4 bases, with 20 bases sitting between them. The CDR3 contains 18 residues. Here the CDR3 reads CASSQGVRNGAAGNTIYF. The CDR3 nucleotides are TGCGCCAGCAGCCAAGGTGTTCGAAATGGGGCGGCAGGAAACACCATATATTTT.

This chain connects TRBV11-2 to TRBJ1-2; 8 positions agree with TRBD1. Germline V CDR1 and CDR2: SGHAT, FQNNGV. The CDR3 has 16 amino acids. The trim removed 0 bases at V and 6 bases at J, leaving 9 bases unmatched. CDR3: CASSLEVTGGRDGYTF. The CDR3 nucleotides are TGTGCCAGCAGCTTAGAAGTAACAGGGGGGAGAGATGGCTACACCTTC. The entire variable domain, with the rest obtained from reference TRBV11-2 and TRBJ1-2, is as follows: EAGVAQSPRYKIIEKRQSVAFWCNPISGHATLYWYQQILGQGPKLLIQFQNNGVVDDSQLPKDRFSAERLKGVDSTLKIQPAKLEDSAVYLCASSLEVTGGRDGYTFGSGTRLTVV.

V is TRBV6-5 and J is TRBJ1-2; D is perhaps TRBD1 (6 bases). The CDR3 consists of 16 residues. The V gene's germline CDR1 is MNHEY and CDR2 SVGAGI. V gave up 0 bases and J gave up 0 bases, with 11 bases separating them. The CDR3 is CASSYSGRQANYGYTF. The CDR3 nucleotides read TGTGCCAGCAGTTACTCAGGCCGACAGGCTAACTATGGCTACACCTTC.